This T cell receptor (beta chain) is from a study of blood T cell repertoires in COVID-19. Turning to the study itself: T cells, B-cell-depleted T cells, or PBMCs provided the cDNA or gDNA that served as material.

Per the germline V gene, CDR1 is SEHNR and CDR2 is FQNEAQ (reference sequence). V lost 1 base and J lost 4; bases outside the gene matches: 9. This CDR3 region has 18 residues. Original processing notes: Researchers report that nucleated cell counts were estimated from reference gene primer amplification. Generated by immunoSEQ multiplex PCR, the TCRdb table keeps only in-frame clones and is missing some. From that table come the V and J calls and clone size; the DNA was used to work out D and trimming. The repertoire holds 130,000 or so clones, with 84% as singletons. The rearrangement links TRBV7-9 to TRBJ2-6; 8 bases agree with TRBD1. The sample was peripheral blood. The origin of this receptor is a woman aged 60 to 75 with acute or convalescent COVID-19. This CDR3 is CASSLDPGGTLGANVLTF. In DNA, the CDR3 is TGTGCCAGCAGCTTAGATCCAGGGGGCACCCTCGGGGCCAACGTCCTGACTTTC.